What follows are 28 T cell receptor beta chains derived from one specimen sequenced in a study of blood T cell repertoires in COVID-19 (dated by TCRdb to 2018 to 2020). The receptor library was made with the immunoSEQ multiplex PCR assay. TCRdb took this table from immuneACCESS and kept in-frame rearrangements with V and J called. Such tables lack part of the clones; where checked against another copy, unresolved V genes explain under half of the gap, and the rest is unexplained. Recorded for this sample are approximately 99,000 clones; 65% to 80% of them occurred a single time. Jointly, the top ten make up about 1.8% of the sample. The sequencing sample was made of peripheral blood. These receptors came from a woman aged 40 to 50 with acute or convalescent COVID-19.

The genes are TRBV29-1 and TRBJ2-3; TRBD2 is a possible D gene (5 bases). The CDR3 is made up of 13 amino acids. Germline CDR1 SQVTM, CDR2 ANQGSEA. Trimming pared 4 bases from V and 1 base from J, leaving 9 bases between. In DNA, the CDR3 is TGCAGCGTTGCGGTTAGCGGCACAGATACGCAGTATTTT. Translated: CSVAVSGTDTQYF.

This clone was counted between two and nine times. The chain uses TRBV7-3 and TRBJ1-2; D gene ambiguous. Germline-derived CDR1 and CDR2 are SGHTA and FQGTGA. The CDR3 totals 13 residues. V lost 2 bases to trimming and J lost 3 bases, with 7 bases between them. This CDR3 is CASSLLRDYGYTF. The DNA of the CDR3 is TGTGCCAGCAGCTTATTGAGGGACTATGGCTACACCTTC.

This clone was seen more than once but under ten times. The chain uses TRBV5-1 and TRBJ2-7; D may be TRBD1 (6 bases). Trimming pared 0 bases from V and 5 bases from J, leaving 12 bases between. Germline V gene lookup returns CDR1 SGHRS and CDR2 YFSETQ. The CDR3 loop spans 14 amino acids. The CDR3 DNA follows: TGCGCCAGCAGCTTGGCCAACAGGGCCCACGAGCAGTACTTC. Translation: CASSLANRAHEQYF.

The chain links TRBV28 to TRBJ1-6, with 9 bases that match TRBD1. The V segment lost 7 bases and the J segment 10 bases; nucleotides outside the gene matches: 11. CDR1 and CDR2 from the germline V gene are MDHEN and SYDVKM. The CDR3 is made up of 15 amino acids. The CDR3 coding sequence is TGTGCCAGCACTACGGACAGGGGAGAATTATCACCCCTCCACTTT. Translated, it gives CASTTDRGELSPLHF.

Regarding this clone: The same CDR3 can be traced to other DNA sequences in this sample. J is TRBJ2-2 and V is TRBV2; D remains unclear. The CDR3 has 12 residues. V was shortened by 6 bases and J by 6 bases, with 8 bases between the two germline ends. Germline assignment: CDR1 SNHLY and CDR2 FYNNEI. This chain's CDR3 is CASSVEPGELFF. CDR3 nucleotide sequence: TGTGCCAGCAGCGTTGAGCCCGGGGAGCTGTTTTTT.

The chain employs TRBV2 and TRBJ2-1; no reliable D call. The CDR3 length is 14 residues. Germline-derived CDR1 and CDR2 are SNHLY and FYNNEI. V lost 8 bases and J 5 bases, leaving 16 bases between the germline ends. The CDR3 bases are TGTGCCAGCGGTAGTCGCTCTGAGAACAATGAGCAGTTCTTC. It yields the protein CASGSRSENNEQFF. The entire variable domain, with the rest obtained from reference TRBV2 and TRBJ2-1, is as follows: EPEVTQTPSHQVTQMGQEVILRCVPISNHLYFYWYRQILGQKVEFLVSFYNNEISEKSEIFDDQFSVERPDGSNFTLKIRSTKLEDSAMYFCASGSRSENNEQFFGPGTRLTVL.

The V and J genes are TRBV5-1 and TRBJ2-3; 11 bases align to TRBD2. Germline V gene data show CDR1 as SGHRS and CDR2 as YFSETQ. V gave up 2 bases and J gave up 0 bases; unmatched junction bases: 5. The CDR3 covers 17 residues. The CDR3 DNA sequence: TGCGCCAGCAGCTTCACTAGCGGGGGTCCTAGCACAGATACGCAGTATTTT. Translation gives CASSFTSGGPSTDTQYF.

The chain combines TRBV3-1 (or the pseudogene TRBV3-2) with TRBJ2-7; the match to TRBD1 covers 9 bases. V shed 4 bases and J 10 bases; nucleotides not matched to a gene: 5. CDR1 and CDR2 from the germline V gene are LGHDT and YNNKEL (reference sequence). This CDR3 has 12 residues. The CDR3 bases are TGTGCCAGCAGCCTCCGGGACAGGGTACAGTACTTC. Translation: CASSLRDRVQYF.

This chain links TRBV6-1 with TRBJ1-4; D uncertain. Germline V gene lookup returns CDR1 MNHNS and CDR2 SASEGT. The CDR3 contains 14 residues. V was trimmed by 3 bases and J by 8 bases, leaving 13 bases between them. CDR3 amino acids: CASSDIQSWEKLFF. As DNA, the CDR3 is TGTGCCAGCAGTGACATACAGTCGTGGGAAAAACTGTTTTTT.

The genes are TRBV6-5 and TRBJ2-7, with TRBD1 matching over 7 bases. This CDR3 comprises 12 residues. J was trimmed by 6 bases and V by 5 bases; bases with no gene match: 4. Per germline, CDR1 MNHEY and CDR2 SVGAGI. CDR3 region: CASSPRGSEQYF. The DNA of the CDR3 is TGTGCCAGCAGTCCCAGGGGGAGCGAGCAGTACTTC.

The rearrangement uses TRBV5-1 and TRBJ2-1; D is possibly TRBD1 (6 bases). This CDR3 contains 14 residues. Trimming stripped 4 bases from V and 13 bases from J, with 21 bases between. Per the germline V gene, CDR1 is SGHRS and CDR2 is YFSETQ. CDR3 in amino acids: CASSLQSTGSQQFF. DNA for the CDR3: TGCGCCAGCAGCCTCCAGTCAACAGGGAGTCAACAGTTCTTC.

The chain employs TRBV6-5 and TRBJ2-7; 12 nucleotides match TRBD2. J was trimmed by 3 bases and V by 4 bases; bases with no gene match: 4. This CDR3 is 15 amino acids long. In germline, CDR1 is MNHEY, CDR2 SVGAGI. The CDR3 sequence: CASSSTSGGFYEQYF. The CDR3 DNA reads as TGTGCCAGCAGTTCCACTAGCGGGGGGTTCTACGAGCAGTACTTC.

This chain connects TRBV29-1 to TRBJ1-1; 10 nucleotides align to TRBD1. V was clipped by 7 bases and J by 3 bases; unmatched bases: 2. The germline V gene has CDR1 SQVTM and CDR2 ANQGSEA. The CDR3 is 12 residues long. The CDR3 nucleotides are TGCAGCGGCGGGACAGGGGACACTGAAGCTTTCTTT. Protein sequence: CSGGTGDTEAFF.

This clone was detected a few times. V is TRBV24-1 and J is TRBJ2-3; 9 bases agree with TRBD1. The CDR3 length is 17 residues. V was clipped by 4 bases and J by 4 bases; unmatched bases: 11. Germline V CDR1 and CDR2: KGHDR, SFDVKD. CDR3 amino acids: CATSDAPGQGVPDTQYF. CDR3 nucleotides: TGTGCCACCAGTGACGCCCCGGGACAGGGAGTCCCAGATACGCAGTATTTT.

This clone has just a few counts. The genes are TRBV4-1 and TRBJ1-2; TRBD1 matches 7 bases. Germline CDR1 reads MGHRA; CDR2 reads YSYEKL. CDR3 length equals 14 residues. J lost 4 bases, V lost 4 bases, and 6 bases had no gene match. CDR3 residues: CASSLSTGPYGYTF. The DNA for the CDR3 is TGCGCCAGCAGCCTATCGACAGGGCCCTATGGCTACACCTTC.

The chain carries TRBV11-3 and TRBJ2-7; no clear D gene. This CDR3 is built from 13 residues. The V end was cut by 2 bases, the J end by 4 bases, with 9 bases between. Germline V CDR1 and CDR2: SGHNT, YENEEA. CDR3 region: CASSLSESYEQYF. CDR3 DNA: TGTGCCAGCAGCTTATCTGAGAGTTACGAGCAGTACTTC.

This chain joins TRBV2 and TRBJ1-1, with TRBD1 matching 7 bases. V gave up 6 bases and J gave up 4 bases; unmatched junction bases: 8. The CDR3 sequence is 14 residues long. Germline V gene lookup returns CDR1 SNHLY and CDR2 FYNNEI. CDR3 nucleotides: TGTGCCAGCAGCGCAAGACAGGGTAGCACTGAAGCTTTCTTT. The encoded protein is CASSARQGSTEAFF.

The rearrangement joins TRBV18 to TRBJ1-2; 8 nucleotides align to TRBD1. Germline assignment: CDR1 KGHSH and CDR2 LQKENI. Trimming took 5 bases from V and 3 from J; bases not matched to a gene: 2. This CDR3 is built from 13 residues. The CDR3 nucleotides are TGTGCCAGCTCAGCGGACAGGGACTATGGCTACACCTTC. Its protein is CASSADRDYGYTF.

This clone has ten or more counts. The sample contains more than one DNA sequence encoding this CDR3. The chain joins TRBV18 to TRBJ1-5; D not resolved. The V end lost 2 bases, the J end lost 5 bases, and 7 bases lay between the germline ends. This CDR3 has 13 amino acids. The V gene's germline CDR1 is KGHSH and CDR2 LQKENI. The chain's CDR3 is CASSPGEDQPQHF. CDR3 DNA: TGTGCCAGCTCACCAGGGGAGGATCAGCCCCAGCATTTT.

The chain carries TRBV5-6 and TRBJ1-2; D may be TRBD1 (6 bases). Trimming removed 3 bases at V and 1 base at J, with 19 bases between. Germline-derived CDR1 and CDR2 are SGHDT and YYEEEE. This CDR3 has 17 residues. The CDR3: CASSSPTQDRINYGYTF. The CDR3 DNA is TGTGCCAGCAGCTCTCCCACCCAGGACAGAATTAACTATGGCTACACCTTC.

The chain recombines TRBV6-5 with TRBJ2-1; TRBD2 agrees at 15 bases. V lost 6 bases and J lost 15; bases outside the gene matches: 9. The CDR3 has 14 amino acids. Per germline, CDR1 MNHEY and CDR2 SVGAGI. CDR3 coding DNA: TGTGCCAGCAGCTGGACTAGCGGGGGGGCCTTCCCGTTCTTC. This encodes CASSWTSGGAFPFF.

J is TRBJ2-2 and V is TRBV7-3; 8 bases line up with TRBD1. J was trimmed by 0 bases and V by 5 bases; bases with no gene match: 5. Germline assignment: CDR1 SGHTA and CDR2 FQGTGA. The CDR3 runs 16 residues. The CDR3 region is CASSPAGGANTGELFF. The CDR3 DNA is TGTGCCAGCAGCCCGGCAGGGGGCGCGAACACCGGGGAGCTGTTTTTT. Drawing the rest from reference TRBV7-3 and TRBJ2-2, the complete variable domain is GAGVSQTPSNKVTEKGKYVELRCDPISGHTALYWYRQSLGQGPEFLIYFQGTGAADDSGLPNDRFFAVRPEGSVSTLKIQRTERGDSAVYLCASSPAGGANTGELFFGEGSRLTVL.

The J gene is TRBJ2-7, the V gene TRBV5-5; 7 bases are a match to TRBD1. Trimming cost V 1 base and J 0 bases; bases outside gene matches: 7. Germline values: CDR1 SGHKS, CDR2 YYEKEE (reference sequence). CDR3 length: 16 residues. The CDR3 DNA reads TGTGCCAGCAGCTTGAGCGCCCGACAGGGCTCCTACGAGCAGTACTTC. It codes for CASSLSARQGSYEQYF.

This clone was detected a few times. The rearrangement links TRBV2 to TRBJ2-3; TRBD1 aligns across 8 bases. CDR1 is SNHLY, CDR2 FYNNEI, per germline. J gave up 4 bases and V 1 base, and 7 bases lay outside the gene matches. This CDR3 has 16 residues. This CDR3 is CASSEGTGMGADTQYF. The CDR3 DNA follows: TGTGCCAGCAGTGAAGGGACAGGGATGGGAGCAGATACGCAGTATTTT.

The gene calls are TRBV12-3 or TRBV12-4 and TRBJ2-5, with 10 bases lining up with TRBD1. The CDR3 is 13 residues long. J was trimmed by 4 bases and V by 6 bases; bases with no gene match: 2. The CDR3 loop reads CASRGTGVETQYF. The CDR3 DNA reads TGTGCCAGCAGGGGGACAGGGGTAGAGACCCAGTACTTC.

This clone was seen only a few times. The chain uses TRBV5-4 and TRBJ1-6; 9 nucleotides match TRBD1. The CDR3 covers 15 residues. CDR1 SGHNT and CDR2 YYREEE come from the germline V gene (reference sequence). With 3 bases clipped from V and 7 bases from J, the junction kept 5 bases outside the gene matches. The CDR3 nucleotides are TGTGCCAGCAGCTATCGACAGGGGGAGAATTCACCCCTCCACTTT. Translating it yields CASSYRQGENSPLHF.

The J gene is TRBJ1-1, the V gene TRBV7-9, with D perhaps TRBD1 (6 bases). Trimming cost V 1 base and J 1 base, with 13 bases left between them. Germline CDR1 is SEHNR and CDR2 is FQNEAQ (reference sequence). This CDR3 region has 16 residues. The CDR3 DNA sequence: TGTGCCAGCAGCTTAGGTATTCAGGGGACGAACACTGAAGCTTTCTTT. Translated, it gives CASSLGIQGTNTEAFF.

This clone was recorded a few times. This chain uses TRBV29-1 with TRBJ2-1; 8 bases map to TRBD1. From germline, CDR1 is SQVTM and CDR2 ANQGSEA. Losses at the gene ends were 4 bases for V and 2 bases for J; bases not matched to a gene: 1. CDR3 length: 13 residues. CDR3: CSVAGGAYNEQFF. CDR3 DNA sequence: TGCAGCGTTGCAGGGGGCGCCTACAATGAGCAGTTCTTC.